The 17 T cell receptor beta chains below come from one sample, sequenced in a study of cytomegalovirus exposure and HLA in healthy donors. The PCR contained 60 Vbeta and 13 Jbeta primers. Repertoires were generated with immunoSEQ multiplex PCR, while TCRdb's copy carries only in-frame clones and drops some. The sample lists some 35,000 clones; 45% to 55% were seen once. Material: PBMCs. Receptors originate from a woman aged 35 to 49 in good health and CMV-seropositive.

The chain combines TRBV7-9 with TRBJ1-1; 8 positions match TRBD1. Germline CDR1 is SEHNR and CDR2 is FQNEAQ (reference sequence). The CDR3 has 13 amino acids. V lost 5 bases and J lost 10; bases outside the gene matches: 9. The CDR3 DNA follows: TGTGCCAGCAGCCAGATGGGGACAGGAGGAGCTTTCTTT. Translated: CASSQMGTGGAFF. The full variable domain, rest sourced from reference TRBV7-9 and TRBJ1-1, is DTGVSQNPRHKITKRGQNVTFRCDPISEHNRLYWYRQTLGQGPEFLTYFQNEAQLEKSRLLSDRFSAERPKGSFSTLEIQRTEQGDSAMYLCASSQMGTGGAFFGQGTRLTVV.

The chain links TRBV30 to TRBJ2-7; TRBD2 might be the D (5 bases). The length of the CDR3 is 13 residues. Germline V gene sequence: CDR1 GTSNPN, CDR2 SVGIG (reference sequence). Trimming took 0 bases from V and 3 from J, leaving 9 bases between them. CDR3 nucleotide sequence: TGTGCCTGGAGTGTCCGGGAATTCTACGAGCAGTACTTC. It specifies CAWSVREFYEQYF.

The gene calls are TRBV2 and TRBJ1-2; 11 nucleotides match TRBD1. Losses at the gene ends were 3 bases for V and 7 bases for J; bases not matched to a gene: 4. Germline values: CDR1 SNHLY, CDR2 FYNNEI. The CDR3 totals 14 residues. CDR3 DNA: TGTGCCAGCAGTGACAGGACAGGGGGCGGTGGCTACACCTTC. Its protein is CASSDRTGGGGYTF.

This clone turned up a few times. The chain couples TRBV7-6 to TRBJ2-2; a possible D gene is TRBD1 (5 bases). This CDR3 spans 14 amino acids. The V end was cut by 4 bases, the J end by 1 base, with 7 bases between. CDR1 SGHVS and CDR2 FNYEAQ come from the germline V gene. CDR3 in DNA: TGTGCCAGCAGCTCCGGACAGAACACCGGGGAGCTGTTTTTT. This codes for CASSSGQNTGELFF.

The chain combines TRBV6-5 with TRBJ1-1, with D uncertain. V shed 6 bases and J shed 4 bases, with 15 bases lying between them. This CDR3 is 14 amino acids long. Looked up from germline, CDR1 is MNHEY and CDR2 is SVGAGI. This CDR3 is CASSPRFRGTEAFF. The CDR3 coding sequence is TGTGCCAGCAGCCCCCGCTTCCGAGGCACTGAAGCTTTCTTT.

The gene calls are TRBV6-1 and TRBJ2-2, with D maybe TRBD1 (5 bases). V was pared by 7 bases and J by 1 base, with 10 bases between. CDR1 MNHNS and CDR2 SASEGT come from the germline V gene. The CDR3 runs to 14 residues. CDR3 nucleotides: TGTGCCAGCATCCGACAGAGGAACACCGGGGAGCTGTTTTTT. Its translation: CASIRQRNTGELFF.

This chain connects TRBV28 to TRBJ1-3; maybe TRBD1 (5 bases). Between the trimmed V and J ends, which lost 7 bases and 2 bases, there was a span of 9 bases. The CDR3 length is 13 residues. The germline CDR1 and CDR2 sequences are MDHEN and SYDVKM. CDR3 sequence (DNA): TGTGCCAGCATCCAGGGTCCTGGAAACACCATATATTTT. It is translated as CASIQGPGNTIYF.

This clone was detected a few times. The V gene is TRBV6-6, the J gene TRBJ2-7; TRBD1 aligns across 7 bases. The V and J ends lost 6 bases and 4 bases, in that order; junction bases with no gene match: 9. The CDR3 covers 14 residues. Germline assignment: CDR1 MNHNY and CDR2 SVGAGI (reference sequence). In DNA form, the CDR3 reads TGTGCCAGCAGCCTGACCGGGACAGATTACGAGCAGTACTTC. Translating gives CASSLTGTDYEQYF.

CDR3 sequence reads: CASSIGTETDTQYF. The CDR3 DNA follows: TGTGCCAGTAGTATAGGGACAGAAACAGATACGCAGTATTTT. The rearrangement uses TRBV19 and TRBJ2-3; TRBD1 is a possible D gene (6 bases). Trimming stripped 1 base from V and 3 bases from J, with 8 bases between. The germline V gene encodes CDR1 LNHDA and CDR2 SQIVND (reference sequence). The CDR3 loop spans 14 amino acids. The full variable domain, in which reference TRBV19 and TRBJ2-3 provide the parts outside the CDR3, is DGGITQSPKYLFRKEGQNVTLSCEQNLNHDAMYWYRQDPGQGLRLIYYSQIVNDFQKGDIAEGYSVSREKKESFPLTVTSAQKNPTAFYLCASSIGTETDTQYFGPGTRLTVL.

This rearrangement joins TRBV11-2 to TRBJ2-7; 12 bases match TRBD2. The J segment lost 2 bases and the V segment lost 6 bases, leaving 5 bases of the junction unmatched. The germline V gene encodes CDR1 SGHAT and CDR2 FQNNGV. This CDR3 has 15 residues. The chain's CDR3 is CASRPTSGGPYEQYF. DNA of the CDR3: TGTGCCAGCAGACCTACTAGCGGGGGGCCCTACGAGCAGTACTTC.

The V and J genes are TRBV29-1 and TRBJ2-5; a possible D gene is TRBD2 (5 bases). The CDR3 contains 14 residues. V lost 3 bases to trimming and J lost 0 bases, with 11 bases between them. CDR1 is SQVTM and CDR2 is ANQGSEA in the germline V gene. Here the CDR3 reads CSVEAGSYQETQYF. The DNA of the CDR3 is TGCAGCGTTGAGGCGGGCTCGTACCAAGAGACCCAGTACTTC.

This clone occurred once. J is TRBJ1-1 and V is TRBV5-1; no reliable D call. The V end was cut by 4 bases, the J end by 3 bases, with 16 bases between. The CDR3 covers 15 residues. Germline V gives CDR1 SGHRS, CDR2 YFSETQ. The CDR3 region has the DNA TGCGCCAGCAGCGGTTCGGGGTACGGGGACACTGAAGCTTTCTTT. This translates into CASSGSGYGDTEAFF. The whole variable domain, filled in from reference TRBV5-1 and TRBJ1-1, reads KAGVTQTPRYLIKTRGQQVTLSCSPISGHRSVSWYQQTPGQGLQFLFEYFSETQRNKGNFPGRFSGRQFSNSRSEMNVSTLELGDSALYLCASSGSGYGDTEAFFGQGTRLTVV.

The V gene is TRBV5-4, the J gene TRBJ2-7; D is ambiguous. V shed 2 bases and J shed 1 base, with 13 bases lying between them. The CDR3 is 15 amino acids. Germline V gene data show CDR1 as SGHNT and CDR2 as YYREEE (reference sequence). This chain's CDR3 is CASSLKSRLSYEQYF. In nucleotides, the CDR3 is TGTGCCAGCAGCTTAAAGAGTCGCCTTTCCTACGAGCAGTACTTC.

The rearrangement links TRBV30 to TRBJ1-5, with unresolved D. Trimming took off 4 bases at V and 3 bases at J, with 16 bases between the two ends. CDR1 and CDR2 from the germline V gene are GTSNPN and SVGIG (reference sequence). The CDR3 spans 15 residues. In DNA, the CDR3 is TGTGCCTGGAACTCGGGGATGAACCACAATCAGCCCCAGCATTTT. Translating it yields CAWNSGMNHNQPQHF.

The chain links TRBV27 to TRBJ1-2; 8 bases are a match to TRBD1. Germline V gene lookup returns CDR1 MNHEY and CDR2 SMNVEV (reference sequence). V trimming: 4 bases; J trimming: 5 bases; junction bases outside the gene matches: 0. The CDR3 runs to 12 residues. In DNA form, the CDR3 reads TGTGCCAGCAGTTACAGGGGGTATGGCTACACCTTC. It encodes CASSYRGYGYTF.

The chain is built from TRBV25-1 and TRBJ1-1, with TRBD1 matching over 9 bases. Trimming at V came to 3 bases and at J to 3 bases, leaving 5 bases not matched to a gene. The CDR3 consists of 15 residues. Germline CDR1 reads MGHDK; CDR2 reads SYGVNS. Here the CDR3 DNA reads TGTGCCAGCAGTGATATGGGACAGGGCGACACTGAAGCTTTCTTT. Translation gives CASSDMGQGDTEAFF.

The chain couples TRBV29-1 to TRBJ1-4, with 7 bases lining up with TRBD1. The V segment lost 7 bases and the J segment 8 bases; nucleotides outside the gene matches: 4. This CDR3 region has 11 residues. Germline lookup yields CDR1 SQVTM and CDR2 ANQGSEA. The CDR3 DNA reads as TGCAGCGGGGCGACAGGGGAAAAACTGTTTTTT. Translated: CSGATGEKLFF.